Following are 16 T cell receptor beta chains from one sample sequenced in a study of neurological immune-mediated disorders. TCRdb processed the 5' RACE reads anew with MiXCR; each CDR3 protein has one entry. The sample has tens of thousands of distinct CDR3 sequences; around 3.3% are singletons. The sample taken for sequencing was PBMCs. These receptors were taken from a man in his forties with multiple sclerosis.

This clonotype was seen many times. The gene calls are TRBV6-1 and TRBJ1-2; D is undetermined. V was pared by 3 bases and J by 4 bases, with 6 bases between. The CDR3 spans 12 residues. In germline, CDR1 is MNHNS, CDR2 SASEGT. CDR3 sequence (DNA): TGTGCCAGCAGTGACATAGGCTATGGCTACACCTTC. As protein: CASSDIGYGYTF.

This clonotype was detected ten times or more. The chain recombines TRBV5-1 with TRBJ2-2; unclear D gene. The V gene's germline CDR1 is SGHRS and CDR2 YFSETQ. Trimming took 0 bases from V and 2 from J, leaving 8 bases between them. The CDR3 extends over 15 amino acids. CDR3 residues: CASSLANRNTGELFF. CDR3 DNA: TGCGCCAGCAGCTTGGCTAACAGAAACACCGGGGAGCTGTTTTTT.

With regard to this clonotype: With a much larger clone just one base away, this may be a read error. The V gene is TRBV20-1, the J gene TRBJ2-7; unclear D gene. V lost 1 base to trimming and J lost 4 bases, with 17 bases between them. The CDR3 length is 15 residues. Germline-derived CDR1 and CDR2 are DFQATT and SNEGSKA (reference sequence). Here the CDR3 reads CSARGKGKGLYEQYF. The CDR3 nucleotides are TGCAGTGCTAGAGGAAAAGGAAAGGGCCTTTACGAGCAGTACTTC.

This clonotype has ten or more counts. This rearrangement joins TRBV20-1 to TRBJ2-1, with 7 nucleotides matching TRBD2. CDR1 is DFQATT, CDR2 SNEGSKA, per germline (reference sequence). V was pared by 6 bases and J by 0 bases, with 8 bases of the junction left unmatched. The CDR3 is made up of 15 amino acids. The CDR3 nucleotides are TGCAGTGCCAAAAGCGGGACCAACTCCTACAATGAGCAGTTCTTC. Protein product: CSAKSGTNSYNEQFF.

The table lists this clonotype with many counts. The chain couples TRBV12-3 or TRBV12-4 to TRBJ2-6, with D possibly matching TRBD1 (6 bases). The CDR3 loop spans 15 amino acids. V was trimmed by 7 bases and J by 1 base, leaving 11 bases between them. CDR3 loop: CASTQDRSGANVLTF. The CDR3 bases are TGTGCCAGCACCCAAGACAGGTCTGGGGCCAACGTCCTGACTTTC.

In its sample, this clonotype was seen once. The chain has TRBV10-2 and TRBJ2-5; TRBD1 or TRBD2 may be the D gene (6 bases each). CDR3 size: 14 residues. CDR1 and CDR2 (germline): WSHSY, SAAADI. V dropped 6 bases and J dropped 4 bases, with 15 bases sitting between them. CDR3 nucleotide sequence: TGCGCCAGCAGACAGGGATTGGAGGGAGAGACCCAGTACTTC. Amino acids: CASRQGLEGETQYF.

In its sample, this clonotype was seen many times. The J gene is TRBJ1-1, the V gene TRBV20-1; D call uncertain. The germline V and J ends were trimmed by 0 bases and 1 base, with 9 bases remaining between them. The CDR3 spans 14 residues. Germline CDR1 and CDR2: DFQATT and SNEGSKA (reference sequence). CDR3 DNA: TGCAGTGCTAGAGATCCAAAGGGGAACACTGAAGCTTTCTTT. Amino acids: CSARDPKGNTEAFF.

Turning to this clonotype: It may be a read error: a sequence one base away is much more abundant. The V and J genes are TRBV29-1 and TRBJ2-2; no clear D gene. Germline assignment: CDR1 SQVTM and CDR2 ANQGSEA. The CDR3 consists of 12 residues. V shed 7 bases and J shed 5 bases, with 11 bases lying between them. The CDR3 nucleotides read TGCAGCGACTCCGACTGGACCGGGGAGCTGTTTTTT. This encodes CSDSDWTGELFF.

This clonotype was counted ten times or more. The chain links TRBV27 to TRBJ1-2; 12 positions agree with TRBD1. Germline trimming cut 7 bases from V and 8 bases from J; bases unmatched to any gene: 17. This CDR3 has 17 residues. Germline CDR1 MNHEY, CDR2 SMNVEV (reference sequence). The CDR3 nucleotides read TGTGCCAGCAAACAATATGGGACAGGGGGCGAGCAGAGGGGCTACACCTTC. It encodes CASKQYGTGGEQRGYTF.

This clonotype appeared many times. The chain couples TRBV27 to TRBJ1-5; D is uncertain. The V and J ends lost 11 bases and 5 bases respectively, with 19 bases between them. CDR1 is MNHEY, CDR2 SMNVEV, per germline (reference sequence). CDR3 length equals 14 residues. CDR3 sequence: CAGPDDKPHQPQHF. DNA for the CDR3: TGTGCCGGGCCGGACGACAAACCCCATCAGCCCCAGCATTTT.

This clonotype was seen at least ten times. This sequence joins TRBV5-1 and TRBJ2-1; 13 bases align to TRBD2. The CDR3 spans 15 residues. In germline, CDR1 is SGHRS, CDR2 YFSETQ. V lost 4 bases to trimming and J lost 4 bases; unmatched junction nucleotides: 2. In DNA, the CDR3 is TGCGCCAGCAGCCCGACTAGCGGGGGGTACAATGAGCAGTTCTTC. The encoded protein is CASSPTSGGYNEQFF.

The chain uses TRBV3-1 and TRBJ1-2; no clear D gene. Looked up from germline, CDR1 is LGHDT and CDR2 is YNNKEL (reference sequence). The CDR3 runs to 14 residues. V dropped 0 bases and J dropped 2 bases, with 7 bases sitting between them. The CDR3 spells CASSQEVQNYGYTF. Here the CDR3 DNA reads TGTGCCAGCAGCCAAGAAGTCCAGAACTATGGCTACACCTTC. Drawing the rest from reference TRBV3-1 and TRBJ1-2, the complete variable domain is DTAVSQTPKYLVTQMGNDKSIKCEQNLGHDTMYWYKQDSKKFLKIMFSYNNKELIINETVPNRFSPKSPDKAHLNLHINSLELGDSAVYFCASSQEVQNYGYTFGSGTRLTVV.

In this sample, this clonotype turned up many times. The V call is TRBV20-1, the J call TRBJ1-1, with D tentatively TRBD1 (6 bases). Germline V lookup: CDR1 DFQATT, CDR2 SNEGSKA (reference sequence). Trimming removed 0 bases at V and 5 bases at J, with 13 bases between. The CDR3 spans 14 residues. The CDR3 spells CSARDRRGRTEAFF. In DNA form, the CDR3 reads TGCAGTGCTAGAGACCGACGGGGGCGAACTGAAGCTTTCTTT.

This clonotype has ten or more counts. The chain uses TRBV2 and TRBJ1-5; D call uncertain. CDR3 length: 14 amino acids. Trimming shortened V by 4 bases and J by 2 bases, and 9 bases separated the two germline ends. Germline V lookup: CDR1 SNHLY, CDR2 FYNNEI. The CDR3 region is CASSGSERNQPQHF. DNA for the CDR3: TGTGCCAGCAGTGGTTCAGAGCGCAATCAGCCCCAGCATTTT.

This clonotype was picked up many times. The V and J genes are TRBV4-2 and TRBJ1-1, with a weak D call TRBD1 (6 bases). Between the trimmed V and J ends, which lost 1 base and 5 bases, there was a span of 11 bases. The CDR3 is 14 residues long. Germline V CDR1 and CDR2: LGHNA, YNFKEQ. The CDR3 loop reads CASSQVGQGTEAFF. The DNA for the CDR3 is TGTGCCAGCAGCCAAGTGGGACAAGGAACTGAAGCTTTCTTT.

Ten or more counts support this clonotype. The chain links TRBV3-1 to TRBJ2-2; 7 bases are shared with TRBD2. CDR1 LGHDT and CDR2 YNNKEL come from the germline V gene (reference sequence). The CDR3 spans 18 residues. The junction had 7 bases not matched to a gene; V was cut back by 0 bases and J by 0 bases. Written as DNA, the CDR3 is TGTGCCAGCAGCCAAGATTTGGCTAGCGGCGCGAACACCGGGGAGCTGTTTTTT. It specifies CASSQDLASGANTGELFF.